These 18 T cell receptor beta chains originate from one sample sequenced in a study of CD8+ T cells in alopecia areata. Indicated treatment: oral pan-JAK inhibitor, 5-10 mg twice daily. Sequencing relied on a cDNA template that was reverse transcribed from extracted RNA. The table came from immunoSEQ multiplex PCR; TCRdb's copy has only in-frame clones and leaves some out. The sample has 150,000 to 200,000 clones, about three fifths seen once; the top ten hold around 0.92%. Sequences were derived from CD4+ T cells sorted from blood, sampled at week 24, from a patient treated with tofacitinib. The receptors shown here come from a human donor with alopecia areata.

This clone showed up just once. Other DNA sequences of this sample code for an identical CDR3. The rearrangement links TRBV7-9 to TRBJ1-2, with a weak D call TRBD1 (5 bases). The germline V and J ends were trimmed by 8 bases and 7 bases, with 14 bases remaining between them. The CDR3 covers 12 residues. Germline V gives CDR1 SEHNR, CDR2 FQNEAQ (reference sequence). The CDR3 loop is CASSPGAPGYTF. DNA of the CDR3: TGTGCCAGCTCACCTGGGGCCCCTGGCTACACCTTC.

This chain connects TRBV19 to TRBJ2-5; no firm D call. Germline loops: CDR1 LNHDA, CDR2 SQIVND (reference sequence). CDR3 length: 13 amino acids. V was cut by 6 bases and J by 0 bases, with 8 bases left in between. This CDR3 reads CASRVTYQETQYF. In DNA, the CDR3 is TGTGCCAGTAGGGTTACGTACCAAGAGACCCAGTACTTC.

The chain combines TRBV30 with TRBJ1-1, with unresolved D. The CDR3 covers 13 residues. Germline V gene lookup returns CDR1 GTSNPN and CDR2 SVGIG (reference sequence). V lost 5 bases to trimming and J lost 2 bases, with 12 bases between them. The CDR3 sequence is CAWWAQVNTEAFF. CDR3 DNA: TGTGCCTGGTGGGCGCAGGTTAACACTGAAGCTTTCTTT.

The chain has TRBV5-7 and TRBJ1-4; D is unresolved. TRBV5-7 is labeled an ORF, and its function is uncertain. The V end was cut by 4 bases, the J end by 6 bases, with 19 bases between. This CDR3 is built from 16 residues. CDR3 nucleotide sequence: TGTGCCAGCAGCGCACTCCAGCGATCGAAGCATGAAAAACTGTTTTTT. As protein: CASSALQRSKHEKLFF.

The count of this clone is one. This chain uses TRBV4-3 with TRBJ2-7; 7 nucleotides match TRBD2. Looked up from germline, CDR1 is LGHNA and CDR2 is YSLEER. The CDR3 runs to 16 residues. The ends lost 0 bases at V and 2 bases at J; junction bases unmatched: 7. CDR3 in amino acids: CASSQDAGDSPYEQYF. The DNA for the CDR3 is TGCGCCAGCAGCCAAGATGCGGGGGACTCCCCCTACGAGCAGTACTTC.

This clone came up a few times. V usage is TRBV5-1 and J usage is TRBJ1-2; 8 bases are a match to TRBD1. J lost 3 bases, V lost 6 bases, and 7 bases had no gene match. The CDR3 sequence is 14 residues long. The germline CDR1 and CDR2 sequences are SGHRS and YFSETQ. The CDR3 reads CASKALDRDYGYTF. As DNA, the CDR3 is TGCGCCAGCAAAGCCTTGGACAGGGACTATGGCTACACCTTC.

This clone was counted a few times. This chain uses TRBV5-6 with TRBJ2-3, with 14 bases lining up with TRBD2. The length of the CDR3 is 17 residues. The trim removed 5 bases at V and 5 bases at J, leaving 10 bases unmatched. CDR1 and CDR2 (germline): SGHDT, YYEEEE. The CDR3 here is CASSSPPGTSGGDTQYF. As DNA, the CDR3 is TGTGCCAGCAGTTCCCCCCCCGGGACTAGCGGGGGAGATACGCAGTATTTT.

The chain has TRBV7-2 and TRBJ1-5; D is ambiguous. Germline-derived CDR1 and CDR2 are SGHTA and FQGNSA. This CDR3 is built from 15 residues. V gave up 1 base and J gave up 0 bases, with 7 bases separating them. The CDR3 DNA sequence: TGTGCCAGCAGCTTAGGGAGGGCTAGCAATCAGCCCCAGCATTTT. This codes for CASSLGRASNQPQHF.

The gene calls are TRBV7-2 and TRBJ2-7, with 7 bases aligning to TRBD2. The CDR3 sequence is 15 residues long. Germline V gene sequence: CDR1 SGHTA, CDR2 FQGNSA. V gave up 1 base and J gave up 2 bases; unmatched junction bases: 5. CDR3 bases: TGTGCCAGCAGCTTAGAGCGGGACGTTCCCTACGAGCAGTACTTC. Amino acid sequence: CASSLERDVPYEQYF.

This chain uses TRBV2 with TRBJ1-1; D gene unclear. Per germline, CDR1 SNHLY and CDR2 FYNNEI. Trimming shortened V by 7 bases and J by 1 base, and 10 bases separated the two germline ends. CDR3 length equals 13 residues. This chain's CDR3 is CASIPTENTEAFF. In DNA, the CDR3 is TGTGCCAGCATCCCGACGGAGAACACTGAAGCTTTCTTT.

The chain links TRBV11-2 to TRBJ2-5; D unresolved. The closer fit of TRBJ2-7 to the DNA end suggests the J call may be wrong. The CDR3 runs to 11 residues. In germline, CDR1 is SGHAT, CDR2 FQNNGV. CDR3 amino acids: CASSSPGEQYF. The CDR3 DNA sequence: TGTGCCAGCAGCTCCCCCGGCGAGCAGTACTTC.

The chain couples TRBV9 to TRBJ1-1; possibly TRBD1 for D (6 bases). V was shortened by 1 base and J by 4 bases, with 11 bases between the two germline ends. In germline, CDR1 is SGDLS, CDR2 YYNGEE. This CDR3 contains 14 residues. This CDR3 is CASSVQGSSTEAFF. In DNA, the CDR3 is TGTGCCAGCAGCGTACAGGGGTCTAGCACTGAAGCTTTCTTT.

The rearrangement uses TRBV18 and TRBJ1-2; tentative D call: TRBD1 (6 bases). CDR3 length: 15 amino acids. V shed 3 bases and J shed 0 bases, with 11 bases lying between them. Germline-derived CDR1 and CDR2 are KGHSH and LQKENI. The DNA for the CDR3 is TGTGCCAGCTCACCTGACAGGAAAGCTAACTATGGCTACACCTTC. Its translation: CASSPDRKANYGYTF. Full variable domain (remainder filled in from reference TRBV18 and TRBJ1-2): NAGVMQNPRHLVRRRGQEARLRCSPMKGHSHVYWYRQLPEEGLKFMVYLQKENIIDESGMPKERFSAEFPKEGPSILRIQQVVRGDSAAYFCASSPDRKANYGYTFGSGTRLTVV.

This clone was observed a handful of times. The genes are TRBV11-2 and TRBJ2-5; D may correspond to TRBD1 or TRBD2 (5 bases each). V gave up 7 bases and J gave up 2 bases, with 14 bases separating them. Looked up from germline, CDR1 is SGHAT and CDR2 is FQNNGV. This CDR3 has 14 amino acids. In nucleotides, the CDR3 is TGTGCCAGCAACCTCGGGGCGGGTCAAGAGACCCAGTACTTC. It specifies CASNLGAGQETQYF.

J is TRBJ1-2 and V is TRBV29-1; D ambiguous. CDR3 size: 11 residues. V was pared by 7 bases and J by 6 bases, with 12 bases between. Germline CDR1 SQVTM, CDR2 ANQGSEA. CDR3 in DNA: TGCAGCGCCCGGGAAGAGAATGGCTACACCTTC. Translated: CSAREENGYTF.

This clone was detected only a few times. The chain links TRBV11-1 to TRBJ2-2; D is possibly TRBD1 or TRBD2 (5 bases each). Deletions cut 3 bases from V and 7 bases from J, with 9 bases between. CDR1 and CDR2 (germline): SGHAT, FQDESV (reference sequence). This CDR3 has 13 residues. As DNA, the CDR3 is TGTGCCAGCAGCTTGGGACGGAGCGGGGAGCTGTTTTTT. This encodes CASSLGRSGELFF.

The genes are TRBV29-1 and TRBJ2-1; the match to TRBD2 covers 8 bases. Germline values: CDR1 SQVTM, CDR2 ANQGSEA. V was clipped by 4 bases and J by 2 bases; unmatched bases: 4. The CDR3 runs to 14 residues. CDR3 DNA sequence: TGCAGCGTTGTTGTTAGCGGGGCCTACAATGAGCAGTTCTTC. Translation gives CSVVVSGAYNEQFF.

V and J are TRBV7-9 and TRBJ2-5, with a weak D call TRBD2 (6 bases). Per germline, CDR1 SEHNR and CDR2 FQNEAQ (reference sequence). This CDR3 spans 13 amino acids. The V gene lost 5 bases and the J gene lost 4 bases, with 11 bases spanning the gap. The CDR3 DNA reads as TGTGCCAGCAGCCGCCGGGGGAGAGAGACCCAGTACTTC. This encodes CASSRRGRETQYF.